The next 5 T cell receptor beta chains were all read from a single sample in a study of early T cells in non-severe SARS-CoV-2 infection. TCRdb fed the 5' RACE reads into MiXCR, producing one record per CDR3 protein. The data contain around 66,000 distinct CDR3 sequences, 13% of them singletons. The specimen was whole blood. These receptors were taken from an adult who was a healthcare worker with PCR-confirmed SARS-CoV-2 infection or an uninfected control (not recorded which).

This clonotype has ten or more counts. The rearrangement joins TRBV27 to TRBJ1-1, with D uncertain. Germline V gives CDR1 MNHEY, CDR2 SMNVEV (reference sequence). CDR3 length: 15 residues. V was trimmed by 5 bases and J by 0 bases, leaving 13 bases between them. For the CDR3, the DNA is TGTGCCAGCAGTCGTTGGACCACCATGAACACTGAAGCTTTCTTT. Encoded protein: CASSRWTTMNTEAFF.

This clonotype was found many times. The chain couples TRBV7-9 to TRBJ1-1; 7 bases are shared with TRBD1. J was trimmed by 5 bases and V by 8 bases; bases with no gene match: 8. This CDR3 has 13 residues. Germline CDR1 SEHNR, CDR2 FQNEAQ (reference sequence). CDR3 sequence reads: CASGTQGNTEAFF. In DNA, the CDR3 is TGTGCCAGCGGAACACAGGGGAATACTGAAGCTTTCTTT. Together with reference TRBV7-9 and TRBJ1-1, the CDR3 gives the full variable domain: DTGVSQNPRHKITKRGQNVTFRCDPISEHNRLYWYRQTLGQGPEFLTYFQNEAQLEKSRLLSDRFSAERPKGSFSTLEIQRTEQGDSAMYLCASGTQGNTEAFFGQGTRLTVV.

The CDR3 reads CATSEGTVKNIQYF. For the CDR3, the DNA is TGTGCCACCAGTGAAGGGACAGTCAAAAACATTCAGTACTTC. V and J are TRBV24-1 and TRBJ2-4; TRBD1 matches at 7 bases. Germline CDR1 and CDR2: KGHDR and SFDVKD. V was clipped by 4 bases and J by 3 bases; unmatched bases: 2. The CDR3 has 14 amino acids.

V is TRBV13 and J is TRBJ2-7, with 7 positions matching TRBD2. V trimming: 1 base; J trimming: 6 bases; junction bases outside the gene matches: 3. The CDR3 spans 13 residues. The germline CDR1 and CDR2 sequences are PRHDT and FYEKMQ (reference sequence). This CDR3 is CASSLAGGSEQYF. The CDR3 DNA reads as TGTGCCAGCAGCTTAGCGGGAGGAAGCGAGCAGTACTTC.

This clonotype appeared many times. This chain uses TRBV19 with TRBJ2-5; 9 positions agree with TRBD1. Trimming at V came to 7 bases and at J to 4 bases, leaving 4 bases not matched to a gene. Looked up from germline, CDR1 is LNHDA and CDR2 is SQIVND (reference sequence). The CDR3 has 13 amino acids. The CDR3 bases are TGTGCCAGTAAAAACAGGGGGCTAGAGACCCAGTACTTC. Translation: CASKNRGLETQYF.